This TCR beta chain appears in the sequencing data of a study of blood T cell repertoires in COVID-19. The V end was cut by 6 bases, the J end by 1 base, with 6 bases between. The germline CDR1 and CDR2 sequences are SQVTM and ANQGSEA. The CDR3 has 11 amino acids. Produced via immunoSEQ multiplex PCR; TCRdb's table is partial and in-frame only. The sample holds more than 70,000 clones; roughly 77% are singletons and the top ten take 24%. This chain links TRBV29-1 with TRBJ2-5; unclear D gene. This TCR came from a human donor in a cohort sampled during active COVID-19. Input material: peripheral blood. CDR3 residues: CSVSPQETQYF. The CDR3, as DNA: TGCAGCGTCTCCCCCCAAGAGACCCAGTACTTC. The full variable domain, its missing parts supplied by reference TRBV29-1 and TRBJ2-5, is SAVISQKPSRDICQRGTSLTIQCQVDSQVTMMFWYRQQPGQSLTLIATANQGSEATYESGFVIDKFPISRPNLTFSTLTVSNMSPEDSSIYLCSVSPQETQYFGPGTRLLVL.